Sequencing of this T cell receptor (beta chain) was carried out in a study of T cell responses to AZD1222 COVID-19 vaccine. Whole-study findings and limits: Among the donors, most were white British and more were female, and clonal diversity was possibly underestimated. Spike-specific TCR breadth and depth went up after people got two AZD1222 doses.

Repertoires were generated with immunoSEQ multiplex PCR, while TCRdb's copy carries only in-frame clones and drops some. The data contain roughly 190,000 clones, 90% to 95% of them seen just once; the ten biggest clones take up about 4%. The ends were cut back, 2 bases at V and 1 base at J, with 20 bases in the middle. The CDR3 has 18 amino acids. CDR1 and CDR2 (germline): MNHNS, SASEGT. Details on this clone: What it binds is not known.

This TCR derives from an adult who received the MenACWY meningococcal vaccine as a control. Sample: peripheral blood, taken 28 days after the second dose of the MenACWY control vaccine. This chain links TRBV6-1 with TRBJ2-5, with a weak D call TRBD1 (6 bases). The CDR3 nucleotides read TGTGCCAGCAGTGAACCCCGAGGGGGTAATAAGCGCCAAGAGACCCAGTACTTC. This sequence encodes CASSEPRGGNKRQETQYF.